The 10 T cell receptor beta chains below all came from one sample that was sequenced in a study of blood T cell repertoires in COVID-19. Data came from immunoSEQ multiplex PCR; TCRdb stores just in-frame clones and leaves some out. This sample has about 31,000 clones, with about 89% found just once. Sequencing input: peripheral blood. Source of these receptors: a middle-aged woman with active or convalescent COVID-19.

The chain links TRBV9 to TRBJ1-4; TRBD1 is a possible D gene (6 bases). V gave up 2 bases and J gave up 6 bases, with 14 bases separating them. This CDR3 contains 15 residues. The germline gives CDR1 SGDLS, CDR2 YYNGEE. CDR3 sequence (DNA): TGTGCCAGCAGCGTTTGGGGGGGCAGCGATGAAAAACTGTTTTTT. This codes for CASSVWGGSDEKLFF.

This chain connects TRBV24-1 to TRBJ2-2; 7 positions match TRBD1. With 8 bases clipped from V and 0 bases from J, the junction kept 2 bases outside the gene matches. Germline V gene lookup returns CDR1 KGHDR and CDR2 SFDVKD. The CDR3 sequence is 14 residues long. CDR3 residues: CATTDRTNTGELFF. The CDR3 region has the DNA TGTGCCACCACGGACAGGACGAACACCGGGGAGCTGTTTTTT.

Concerning this clone itself: Other nucleotide sequences from this sample produce the same CDR3. The chain couples TRBV21-1 to TRBJ1-5; the table's D gene call, TRBD1, was not cross checked with the DNA. TRBV21-1 is marked as a pseudogene. The CDR3 totals 16 residues. CDR3 bases: TGTGCCAGCAGCAAAGAAGAGACAGGGGACAATCAGCCCCAGCATTTT. Translating it yields CASSKEETGDNQPQHF.

This clone was found a few times. The V gene is TRBV5-1, the J gene TRBJ2-3, with TRBD1 matching 8 bases. CDR3 length equals 17 residues. Germline CDR1 reads SGHRS; CDR2 reads YFSETQ. Trimming at V came to 2 bases and at J to 0 bases, leaving 8 bases not matched to a gene. The CDR3 sequence: CASSFPGQETSTDTQYF. Here the CDR3 DNA reads TGCGCCAGCAGCTTCCCGGGACAGGAGACTAGCACAGATACGCAGTATTTT.

The chain joins TRBV6-5 to TRBJ1-6; 10 nucleotides align to TRBD1. The CDR3 loop spans 14 amino acids. Germline V CDR1 and CDR2: MNHEY, SVGAGI. V lost 6 bases to trimming and J lost 6 bases; unmatched junction nucleotides: 2. DNA for the CDR3: TGTGCCAGCAGCAGACAGGGGGCTAATTCACCCCTCCACTTT. This gives the protein CASSRQGANSPLHF.

This clone was detected only a few times. This chain uses TRBV4-1 with TRBJ1-2, with D perhaps matching TRBD1 (5 bases). The CDR3 spans 16 residues. With 0 bases removed from V and 7 bases from J, the gap between germline ends came to 18 bases. CDR1 is MGHRA and CDR2 is YSYEKL in the germline V gene. The CDR3 bases are TGCGCCAGCAGCCAAGATATGGGGGGAAAGCTGGGTGGCTACACCTTC. Its protein is CASSQDMGGKLGGYTF.

The V and J genes are TRBV5-1 and TRBJ1-4, with 8 bases matching TRBD1. The germline V gene encodes CDR1 SGHRS and CDR2 YFSETQ. The CDR3 consists of 16 residues. Trimming cost V 4 bases and J 0 bases; bases outside gene matches: 5. CDR3 bases: TGCGCCAGCAGCCCGGACAGGGATGCAACTAATGAAAAACTGTTTTTT. It translates to CASSPDRDATNEKLFF. The full variable domain, its missing parts supplied by reference TRBV5-1 and TRBJ1-4, is KAGVTQTPRYLIKTRGQQVTLSCSPISGHRSVSWYQQTPGQGLQFLFEYFSETQRNKGNFPGRFSGRQFSNSRSEMNVSTLELGDSALYLCASSPDRDATNEKLFFGSGTQLSVL.

This chain connects TRBV15 to TRBJ1-6, with D unresolved. The CDR3 loop spans 13 amino acids. Germline V gene data show CDR1 as LNHNV and CDR2 as YYDKDF (reference sequence). V was clipped by 5 bases and J by 8 bases, with 10 bases between them. Written as DNA, the CDR3 is TGTGCCACCAGCCCAACCCAGTATTCACCCCTCCACTTT. Its protein is CATSPTQYSPLHF.

The chain is built from TRBV6-5 and TRBJ2-6; D may be TRBD2 (5 bases). The CDR3 totals 13 residues. Trimming shortened V by 4 bases and J by 8 bases, and 9 bases separated the two germline ends. Per germline, CDR1 MNHEY and CDR2 SVGAGI. CDR3 coding DNA: TGTGCCAGCAGTTTACGGGGTTCCAACGTCCTGACTTTC. This translates into CASSLRGSNVLTF.

The chain has TRBV30 and TRBJ2-7; D not resolved. The CDR3 runs to 11 residues. Germline assignment: CDR1 GTSNPN and CDR2 SVGIG (reference sequence). Trimming took 3 bases from V and 7 from J, leaving 10 bases between them. The chain's CDR3 is CAWSPGREQYF. CDR3 coding DNA: TGTGCCTGGAGCCCCGGTCGGGAGCAGTACTTC.